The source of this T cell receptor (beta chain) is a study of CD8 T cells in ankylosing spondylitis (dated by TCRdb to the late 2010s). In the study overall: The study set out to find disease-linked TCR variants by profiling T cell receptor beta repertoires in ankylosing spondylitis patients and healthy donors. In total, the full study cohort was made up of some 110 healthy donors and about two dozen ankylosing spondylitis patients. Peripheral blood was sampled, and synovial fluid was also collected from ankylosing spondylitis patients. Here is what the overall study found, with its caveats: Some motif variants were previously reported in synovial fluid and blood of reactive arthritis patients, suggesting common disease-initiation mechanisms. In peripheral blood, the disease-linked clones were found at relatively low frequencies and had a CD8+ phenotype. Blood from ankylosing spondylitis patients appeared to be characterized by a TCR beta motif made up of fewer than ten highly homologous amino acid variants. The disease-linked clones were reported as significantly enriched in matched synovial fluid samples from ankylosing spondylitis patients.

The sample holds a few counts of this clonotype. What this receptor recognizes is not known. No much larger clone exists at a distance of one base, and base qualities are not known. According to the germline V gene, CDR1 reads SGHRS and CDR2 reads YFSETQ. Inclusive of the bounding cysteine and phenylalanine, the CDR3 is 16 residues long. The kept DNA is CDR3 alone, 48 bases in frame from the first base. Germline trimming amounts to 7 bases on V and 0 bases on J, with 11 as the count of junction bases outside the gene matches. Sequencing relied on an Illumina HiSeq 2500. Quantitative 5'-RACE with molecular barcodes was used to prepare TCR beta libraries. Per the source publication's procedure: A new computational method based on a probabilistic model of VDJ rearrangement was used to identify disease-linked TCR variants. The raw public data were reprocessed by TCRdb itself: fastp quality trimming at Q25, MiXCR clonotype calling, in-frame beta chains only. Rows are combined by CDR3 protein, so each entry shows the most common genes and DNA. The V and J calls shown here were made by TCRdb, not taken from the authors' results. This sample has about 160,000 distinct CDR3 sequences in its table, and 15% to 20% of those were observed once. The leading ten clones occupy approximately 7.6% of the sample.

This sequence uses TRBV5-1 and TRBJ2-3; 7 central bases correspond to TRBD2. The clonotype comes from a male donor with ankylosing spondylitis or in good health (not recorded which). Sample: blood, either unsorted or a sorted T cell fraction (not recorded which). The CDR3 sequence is CASGGVLGTSTDTQYF. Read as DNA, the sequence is TGCGCCAGCGGGGGGGTCCTAGGAACTAGCACAGATACGCAGTATTTT.